The entry below describes one T cell receptor beta chain. CDR1 SGHDN and CDR2 FVKESK come from the germline V gene. V shed 0 bases and J shed 3 bases, with 15 bases lying between them. This CDR3 spans 18 amino acids. The sample is drawn from a study of blood T cells in healthy people across ages. Study-wide context: Capture by template switching was about one barcoded beta molecule per two T cells.

The second PCR ran roughly 6 to 11 cycles with a sample-barcoded 5' primer and J-beta primers. Each CDR3 protein is one row after TCRdb ran MiXCR on the 5' RACE reads. The repertoire includes 850,000 to 1,300,000 distinct CDR3 sequences, around 45% of them detected once, and approximately 17% sits in the top ten. The TCR was taken from an older woman in good health. Input material: blood. The genes are TRBV14 and TRBJ2-6; D is unclear. The CDR3, as DNA: TGTGCCAGCAGCCAAGATCCGATGACATTCAGTGGGGCCAACGTCCTGACTTTC. It codes for CASSQDPMTFSGANVLTF.